The 23 T cell receptor beta chains listed next were all sequenced from one sample in a study of shared T cell receptors in the human thymus. Data came from immunoSEQ multiplex PCR; TCRdb stores just in-frame clones and leaves some out. The sample shows approximately 730,000 clones, approximately 85% of them seen only once. The same specimen was also included in a second study, on human thymus T cells.

Sequencing was performed on thymocytes. The source of these receptors is a girl under two years old with a congenital heart defect.

The chain has TRBV5-5 and TRBJ2-2, with 9 bases that match TRBD1. The germline CDR1 and CDR2 sequences are SGHKS and YYEKEE (reference sequence). Trimming cost V 2 bases and J 7 bases; bases outside gene matches: 3. This CDR3 has 14 amino acids. The DNA for the CDR3 is TGTGCCAGCAGCTTACAGGGGGCTCTCGGGGAGCTGTTTTTT. Amino acids: CASSLQGALGELFF. Looking up the rest from reference TRBV5-5 and TRBJ2-2 gives the full variable domain: DAGVTQSPTHLIKTRGQQVTLRCSPISGHKSVSWYQQVLGQGPQFIFQYYEKEERGRGNFPDRFSARQFPNYSSELNVNALLLGDSALYLCASSLQGALGELFFGEGSRLTVL.

The chain couples TRBV30 to TRBJ2-5; no firm D call. From germline, CDR1 is GTSNPN and CDR2 SVGIG (reference sequence). The CDR3 covers 11 residues. The V and J ends lost 2 bases and 5 bases respectively, with 6 bases between them. DNA of the CDR3: TGTGCCTGGAGTTTGAGGGAGACCCAGTACTTC. This translates into CAWSLRETQYF. Supplemented by reference TRBV30 and TRBJ2-5, the full variable domain reads SQTIHQWPATLVQPVGSPLSLECTVEGTSNPNLYWYRQAAGRGLQLLFYSVGIGQISSEVPQNLSASRPQDRQFILSSKKLLLSDSGFYLCAWSLRETQYFGPGTRLLVL.

This clone was observed a few times. The genes are TRBV28 and TRBJ2-3; TRBD2 agrees at 9 bases. The V and J ends lost 4 bases and 0 bases, in that order; junction bases with no gene match: 8. Per germline, CDR1 MDHEN and CDR2 SYDVKM. The CDR3 is made up of 17 amino acids. The CDR3 nucleotides read TGTGCCAGCAGTTCTTCACTTAGCGGGAGAAGCACAGATACGCAGTATTTT. It is translated as CASSSSLSGRSTDTQYF.

The CDR3 nucleotides read TGCGCCAGCAGCTGGGGGCAGGGGGCGAGGGATGGCTACACCTTC. It yields the protein CASSWGQGARDGYTF. This chain joins TRBV5-1 and TRBJ1-2; 8 bases line up with TRBD1. Germline V CDR1 and CDR2: SGHRS, YFSETQ. The V segment lost 3 bases and the J segment 6 bases; nucleotides outside the gene matches: 10. The CDR3 covers 15 residues.

The chain combines TRBV2 with TRBJ2-4, with D perhaps TRBD1 (5 bases). Trimming pared 0 bases from V and 6 bases from J, leaving 9 bases between. The CDR3 loop spans 14 amino acids. The germline CDR1 and CDR2 sequences are SNHLY and FYNNEI. The CDR3 loop reads CASSEAGQGNIQYF. CDR3 coding DNA: TGTGCCAGCAGTGAAGCGGGGCAGGGAAACATTCAGTACTTC.

The gene calls are TRBV28 and TRBJ2-5; 8 bases line up with TRBD2. The CDR3 totals 18 residues. Germline-derived CDR1 and CDR2 are MDHEN and SYDVKM. Trimming cost V 8 bases and J 0 bases; bases outside gene matches: 17. The CDR3 nucleotides are TGTGCCAGCCATCCACCGGGAGGGCAGGGTGGCTACCAAGAGACCCAGTACTTC. Translation: CASHPPGGQGGYQETQYF.

A single count supports this clone. The chain employs TRBV7-2 and TRBJ1-6, with a tentative D call TRBD1 (5 bases). The CDR3 length is 19 residues. The germline CDR1 and CDR2 sequences are SGHTA and FQGNSA. V was clipped by 5 bases and J by 3 bases, with 23 bases between them. CDR3 loop: CASSPLVRRGLDYNSPLHF. The CDR3 DNA reads as TGTGCCAGCAGCCCCCTCGTCCGGCGGGGACTGGACTATAATTCACCCCTCCACTTT.

The chain carries TRBV2 and TRBJ1-1; the match to TRBD1 covers 9 bases. CDR3 length: 14 residues. The germline V gene encodes CDR1 SNHLY and CDR2 FYNNEI. The junction had 7 bases not matched to a gene; V was cut back by 7 bases and J by 4 bases. CDR3: CASIPTGGITEAFF. The CDR3 DNA sequence: TGTGCCAGCATTCCGACAGGGGGGATCACTGAAGCTTTCTTT.

For the CDR3, the DNA is TGCGCCAGCAGCCAAGTCGAGGGGGGGCCAGCCTACGAGCAGTACTTC. It specifies CASSQVEGGPAYEQYF. V is TRBV4-1 and J is TRBJ2-7, with D possibly TRBD2 on 7 matching bases. Trimming stripped 1 base from V and 2 bases from J, with 15 bases between. Per the germline V gene, CDR1 is MGHRA and CDR2 is YSYEKL. The CDR3 sequence is 16 residues long.

The rearrangement joins TRBV5-5 to TRBJ1-4; 7 nucleotides agree with TRBD1. V gave up 0 bases and J gave up 0 bases; unmatched junction bases: 5. CDR3 length equals 17 residues. Germline-derived CDR1 and CDR2 are SGHKS and YYEKEE (reference sequence). The CDR3 region is CASSLVPDRSTNEKLFF. In DNA form, the CDR3 reads TGTGCCAGCAGCTTGGTTCCGGACAGGTCAACTAATGAAAAACTGTTTTTT.

The genes are TRBV7-2 and TRBJ1-6, with D uncertain. CDR3 length: 15 residues. V lost 1 base and J lost 7, with 11 bases in between. Germline CDR1 SGHTA, CDR2 FQGNSA. CDR3 loop: CASSLGRMWNSPLHF. CDR3 nucleotide sequence: TGTGCCAGCAGCTTAGGGAGGATGTGGAATTCACCCCTCCACTTT. Full variable domain (outside the CDR3, taken from reference TRBV7-2 and TRBJ1-6): GAGVSQSPSNKVTEKGKDVELRCDPISGHTALYWYRQSLGQGLEFLIYFQGNSAPDKSGLPSDRFSAERTGGSVSTLTIQRTQQEDSAVYLCASSLGRMWNSPLHFGNGTRLTVT.

This sequence joins TRBV9 and TRBJ1-2; D is perhaps TRBD1 (5 bases). From germline, CDR1 is SGDLS and CDR2 YYNGEE. The CDR3 has 16 residues. V lost 0 bases to trimming and J lost 2 bases, with 14 bases between them. The CDR3 DNA follows: TGTGCCAGCAGCGTAGAGGCCAGGGCCCGAAACTATGGCTACACCTTC. Translated, it gives CASSVEARARNYGYTF.

The chain joins TRBV6-1 to TRBJ1-6, with a tentative D call TRBD1 (5 bases). CDR1 is MNHNS, CDR2 SASEGT, per germline. V lost 6 bases and J 9 bases, leaving 18 bases between the germline ends. There are 15 residues in the CDR3. This chain's CDR3 is CASRMGEGGGSPLHF. The CDR3 nucleotides read TGTGCCAGCAGAATGGGGGAGGGCGGGGGTTCACCCCTCCACTTT.

V and J are TRBV7-3 and TRBJ1-3; perhaps TRBD1 as D (5 bases). V was clipped by 4 bases and J by 2 bases, with 12 bases between them. Germline assignment: CDR1 SGHTA and CDR2 FQGTGA. CDR3 size: 15 residues. The CDR3 coding sequence is TGTGCCAGCAGCTCCCAAGGGACTCCTGGAAACACCATATATTTT. Its protein is CASSSQGTPGNTIYF.

The rearrangement joins TRBV6-5 to TRBJ1-1, with TRBD1 identical over 10 bases. Germline V lookup: CDR1 MNHEY, CDR2 SVGAGI. This CDR3 is 14 amino acids long. V trimming: 8 bases; J trimming: 3 bases; junction bases outside the gene matches: 6. The CDR3 DNA sequence: TGTGCCAGCGGGGACAGGGGAGGGGACACTGAAGCTTTCTTT. Its protein product is CASGDRGGDTEAFF.

This chain links TRBV9 with TRBJ2-7; TRBD2 matches at 7 bases. The CDR3 is 15 amino acids. V lost 0 bases, J lost 2 bases, and 5 bases stayed unmatched. Per the germline V gene, CDR1 is SGDLS and CDR2 is YYNGEE. The CDR3 loop reads CASSVEAGVAYEQYF. CDR3 in DNA: TGTGCCAGCAGCGTAGAGGCGGGGGTAGCCTACGAGCAGTACTTC.

The CDR3 loop reads CSVEDQRHNEQFF. The CDR3 bases are TGCAGCGTTGAAGATCAGAGGCACAATGAGCAGTTCTTC. The V gene is TRBV29-1, the J gene TRBJ2-1; D gene unclear. Trimming stripped 0 bases from V and 5 bases from J, with 8 bases between. CDR1 SQVTM and CDR2 ANQGSEA come from the germline V gene. CDR3 size: 13 residues.

The genes are TRBV6-5 and TRBJ2-1; D unresolved. CDR1 and CDR2 from the germline V gene are MNHEY and SVGAGI. V lost 4 bases and J 7 bases, leaving 14 bases between the germline ends. The CDR3 is made up of 14 amino acids. The CDR3 region has the DNA TGTGCCAGCAGTTTCGCCCGCGTATCTAATGAGCAGTTCTTC. Translation: CASSFARVSNEQFF.

J is TRBJ1-4 and V is TRBV5-5; D may be TRBD1 (6 bases). The CDR3 extends over 18 amino acids. Trimming cost V 0 bases and J 3 bases, with 18 bases left between them. The germline V gene encodes CDR1 SGHKS and CDR2 YYEKEE (reference sequence). The CDR3 nucleotides read TGTGCCAGCAGCTTGGGGGGCCGAACAGGGAGGGCTAATGAAAAACTGTTTTTT. Its translation is CASSLGGRTGRANEKLFF.

This sequence joins TRBV27 and TRBJ2-3, with TRBD2 matching 12 bases. The CDR3 totals 18 residues. Germline V gives CDR1 MNHEY, CDR2 SMNVEV (reference sequence). V shed 5 bases and J 3 bases; nucleotides not matched to a gene: 12. The CDR3 is CASSPRTSGVLLTDTQYF. As DNA, the CDR3 is TGTGCCAGCAGTCCCCGGACTAGCGGGGTATTATTGACAGATACGCAGTATTTT.

The chain links TRBV14 to TRBJ2-2; perhaps TRBD2 as D (6 bases). V lost 0 bases to trimming and J lost 5 bases, with 13 bases between them. The CDR3 is 16 residues long. CDR1 SGHDN and CDR2 FVKESK come from the germline V gene. The CDR3 coding sequence is TGTGCCAGCAGCCAAGATCGTGAGGAGGGAACCGGGGAGCTGTTTTTT. This gives the protein CASSQDREEGTGELFF.

The V and J genes are TRBV5-4 and TRBJ1-3, with TRBD1 identical over 8 bases. Germline loops: CDR1 SGHNT, CDR2 YYREEE (reference sequence). This CDR3 is 15 amino acids long. V trimming: 2 bases; J trimming: 5 bases; junction bases outside the gene matches: 6. The CDR3 spells CASSFTGQGRNTIYF. The DNA for the CDR3 is TGTGCCAGCAGCTTTACCGGACAGGGCAGAAACACCATATATTTT.

The chain employs TRBV2 and TRBJ1-1, with a possible D match to TRBD1 (5 bases). CDR1 SNHLY and CDR2 FYNNEI come from the germline V gene. V lost 3 bases, J lost 1 base, and 21 bases lay in between. The CDR3 runs to 18 residues. The CDR3 loop reads CASSEPVDGHKKNTEAFF. CDR3 in DNA: TGTGCCAGCAGTGAGCCCGTGGACGGACACAAGAAGAACACTGAAGCTTTCTTT.